The following is a T cell receptor (beta chain) sequence with its context. J lost 7 bases, V lost 0 bases, and 11 bases had no gene match. This CDR3 spans 15 amino acids. Germline loops: CDR1 SQVTM, CDR2 ANQGSEA. In the original workflow: From reference gene primer amplification, estimates of nucleated cell counts were derived. TCRdb's table, derived via immunoSEQ multiplex PCR, lists solely in-frame clones and lacks some. Clone size and the V and J calls come from that table; the DNA yielded D and trimming. Of tens of thousands of clones detected, less than 75% appear once; the ten largest clones hold 18%. This specimen comes from a study of blood T cell repertoires in COVID-19. The overall study: Some COVID-19 samples were acute and others convalescent; all came from the United States, Italy and Spain.

The genes are TRBV29-1 and TRBJ2-7; 8 nucleotides line up with TRBD2. The source is a woman aged 50 to 65 with active or convalescent COVID-19. Material for sequencing was peripheral blood. The CDR3 DNA reads TGCAGCGTTGAAGACGAGGGACTAGGGCTCTTGGAGCAGTACTTC. Its protein product is CSVEDEGLGLLEQYF.